These T cell receptor beta chains were read from a single sample in a study of Tregs in tolerant kidney transplant recipients. The protocol was immunoSEQ multiplex PCR, while the TCRdb copy is restricted to in-frame clones and leaves out a portion. This table has tens of thousands of clones, 80% to 95% appearing once. Sequenced here: CD4+ T cells from blood, sampled before the transplant. The receptors were gathered from a human donor who received a combined kidney and bone marrow transplant. The CDR3 runs from the conserved cysteine through the conserved F or W. The D gene is left open where the match is weak. The listing skips clone size in some rows; elsewhere it reads once, few, many or a size class.

cdr3_nt,cdr3_aa,j_call,v_call,clone_size,cdr3_length,d_call
TGTGCCAGCAGCCTGGGACAGTCGCACTATGGCTACACCTTC,CASSLGQSHYGYTF,TRBJ1-2,TRBV28,NA,14,TRBD1
TGTGCCAGCAGTTCCCGAGGTGGGGGGATCAATGAGCAGTTCTTC,CASSSRGGGINEQFF,TRBJ2-1,TRBV28,once,15,NA
TGTGCCAGCAGCTTTAGGCTAGCGGGCTACGAGCAGTACTTC,CASSFRLAGYEQYF,TRBJ2-7,TRBV7-8,NA,14,TRBD2
TGTGCCAGCAGTGGTGGGCGGCTAGCGGGAGGTAGCACAGATACGCAGTATTTT,CASSGGRLAGGSTDTQYF,TRBJ2-3,TRBV6-1,NA,18,TRBD2
TGCAGTGCCACCGACTACTACGAGCAGTACTTC,CSATDYYEQYF,TRBJ2-7,TRBV20-1,NA,11,NA
TGTGCCATCCGGCCGCGACTAGCGGCGGGAGACAATGAGCAGTTCTTC,CAIRPRLAAGDNEQFF,TRBJ2-1,TRBV10-3,NA,16,TRBD2
TGTGCCAGCAGCTTACGGCTAGCGGAACTAAACACCGGGGAGCTGTTTTTT,CASSLRLAELNTGELFF,TRBJ2-2,TRBV11-3,NA,17,TRBD2
TGCAGCGTTACAGGGGGGGCAACTAGTGAAAAACTGTTTTTT,CSVTGGATSEKLFF,TRBJ1-4,TRBV29-1,once,14,TRBD1
TGTGCCAGCAGCTTAGTGAAGTTAGGGGCCTTGATGAACACTGAAGCTTTCTTT,CASSLVKLGALMNTEAFF,TRBJ1-1,TRBV11-3,NA,18,NA
TGCACCAGCAGCCAGACTATCACAGATACGCAGTATTTT,CTSSQTITDTQYF,TRBJ2-3,TRBV1,NA,13,NA
TGCGCCAGCAGCCCGGACAGGGAGTTCACTGAAGCTTTCTTT,CASSPDREFTEAFF,TRBJ1-1,TRBV4-3,NA,14,TRBD1
TGTGCCAGCGGGGCAGGACAGGGGGGCTACGAGCAGTACTTC,CASGAGQGGYEQYF,TRBJ2-7,TRBV2,NA,14,TRBD1
TGTGCCAGTAGTCCCCACCGTAGCGCCGGATTTGATCAGCCCCAGCATTTT,CASSPHRSAGFDQPQHF,TRBJ1-5,TRBV19,NA,17,NA
TGTGCCAGCAGTCCGACAGAGGCCTACGAGCAGTACTTC,CASSPTEAYEQYF,TRBJ2-7,TRBV6-6,NA,13,NA
TGTGCCAGCTCACCTACGACTAGCGGTAAAGAGACCCAGTACTTC,CASSPTTSGKETQYF,TRBJ2-5,TRBV18,NA,15,TRBD2
TGTGCCAGCAGCCGCGAGACTAGCGGGAGGGCCGAGGTAAGAGAGACCCAGTACTTC,CASSRETSGRAEVRETQYF,TRBJ2-5,TRBV14,NA,19,TRBD2
TGTGCCAGCAGCGTCGAAACAGGGGGCCAGTCACCCCTCCACTTT,CASSVETGGQSPLHF,TRBJ1-6,TRBV5-4,NA,15,TRBD1
TGTGCCAGTTATGATACAGGGTTTTACGCTGAAGCTTTCTTT,CASYDTGFYAEAFF,TRBJ1-1,TRBV6-1,NA,14,NA
TGTGCCAGTAGTGGGCCTAGCGGAGTCTACGAGCAGTACTTC,CASSGPSGVYEQYF,TRBJ2-7,TRBV19,once,14,TRBD2
TGTGCCAGCTCACCACCGTTACAGGGTGGTTACGAGCAGTACTTC,CASSPPLQGGYEQYF,TRBJ2-7,TRBV18,NA,15,NA
TGTGCCTGGAGTCGTGTCACAGGGGGCCGAACCTATGAAGCTTTCTTT,CAWSRVTGGRTYEAFF,TRBJ1-1,TRBV30,NA,16,TRBD1
TGTGCCACCAGCTATATGACAGCCTCCTACGAGCAGTACTTC,CATSYMTASYEQYF,TRBJ2-7,TRBV15,NA,14,NA
TGTGCCAGCAGTTTGCGTCCGAGCTCCTACGAGCAGTACTTC,CASSLRPSSYEQYF,TRBJ2-7,TRBV27,NA,14,NA
TGTGCCAGCAGCTTAAGCCCTTCGCTAGCGGGAGGTATCTACAATGAGCAGTTCTTC,CASSLSPSLAGGIYNEQFF,TRBJ2-1,TRBV11-2,NA,19,TRBD2
TGCGCCAGCAGACAGGGACAATCCTACGAGCAGTACTTC,CASRQGQSYEQYF,TRBJ2-7,TRBV5-1,NA,13,NA
TGTGCCTGGAGTGTACAGTGGAACACTGAAGTTTTCTTT,CAWSVQWNTEVFF,TRBJ1-1,TRBV30,NA,13,NA
TGTGCCAGCAGCTGGCGGGGGTTGGTAGCGGGAATACAGTTCTTC,CASSWRGLVAGIQFF,TRBJ2-1,TRBV7-2,NA,15,TRBD2
TGCGCCAGCAGCTTGGAAGCGGGCGAAACAAACAATGAGCAGTTCTTC,CASSLEAGETNNEQFF,TRBJ2-1,TRBV5-1,NA,16,NA
TGCAGCGTAGAAAACACCCATGTCGCTAACTATGGCTACACCTTC,CSVENTHVANYGYTF,TRBJ1-2,TRBV29-1,NA,15,NA
TGTGCCAGCAATCAGGCGAACACTGAAGCTTTCTTT,CASNQANTEAFF,TRBJ1-1,TRBV7-9,NA,12,NA
TGCAGTGCTCCCAATCCCCACGAGCAGTACTTC,CSAPNPHEQYF,TRBJ2-7,TRBV20-1,NA,11,NA
TGCGCCAGCAGCACCGGGACAGTCCTCTCCTATAATTCACCCCTCCACTTT,CASSTGTVLSYNSPLHF,TRBJ1-6,TRBV5-1,NA,17,TRBD1
TGTGCCAGCAGTTATACCGGGACAGGGAGTGAAAAACTGTTTTTT,CASSYTGTGSEKLFF,TRBJ1-4,TRBV7-9,NA,15,TRBD1
TGCGCCAGCAGTCCTATAGCGGGAGTAGCAGATACGCAGTATTTT,CASSPIAGVADTQYF,TRBJ2-3,TRBV4-3,NA,15,TRBD2